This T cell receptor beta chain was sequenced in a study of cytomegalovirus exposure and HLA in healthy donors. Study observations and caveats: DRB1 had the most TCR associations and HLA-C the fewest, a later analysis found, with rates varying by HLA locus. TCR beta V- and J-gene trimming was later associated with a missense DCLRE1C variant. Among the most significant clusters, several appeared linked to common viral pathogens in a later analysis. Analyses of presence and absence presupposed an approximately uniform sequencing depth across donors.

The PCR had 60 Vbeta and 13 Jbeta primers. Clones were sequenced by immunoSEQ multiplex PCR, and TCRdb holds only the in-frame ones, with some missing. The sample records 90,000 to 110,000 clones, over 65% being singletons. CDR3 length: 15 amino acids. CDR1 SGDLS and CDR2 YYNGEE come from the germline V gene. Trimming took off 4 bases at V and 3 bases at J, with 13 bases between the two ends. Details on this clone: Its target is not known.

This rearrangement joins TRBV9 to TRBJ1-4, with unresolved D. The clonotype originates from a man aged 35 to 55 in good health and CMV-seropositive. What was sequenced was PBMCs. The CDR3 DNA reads TGTGCCAGCAGCTCCCGACCCGGAGCTAATGAAAAACTGTTTTTT. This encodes CASSSRPGANEKLFF.